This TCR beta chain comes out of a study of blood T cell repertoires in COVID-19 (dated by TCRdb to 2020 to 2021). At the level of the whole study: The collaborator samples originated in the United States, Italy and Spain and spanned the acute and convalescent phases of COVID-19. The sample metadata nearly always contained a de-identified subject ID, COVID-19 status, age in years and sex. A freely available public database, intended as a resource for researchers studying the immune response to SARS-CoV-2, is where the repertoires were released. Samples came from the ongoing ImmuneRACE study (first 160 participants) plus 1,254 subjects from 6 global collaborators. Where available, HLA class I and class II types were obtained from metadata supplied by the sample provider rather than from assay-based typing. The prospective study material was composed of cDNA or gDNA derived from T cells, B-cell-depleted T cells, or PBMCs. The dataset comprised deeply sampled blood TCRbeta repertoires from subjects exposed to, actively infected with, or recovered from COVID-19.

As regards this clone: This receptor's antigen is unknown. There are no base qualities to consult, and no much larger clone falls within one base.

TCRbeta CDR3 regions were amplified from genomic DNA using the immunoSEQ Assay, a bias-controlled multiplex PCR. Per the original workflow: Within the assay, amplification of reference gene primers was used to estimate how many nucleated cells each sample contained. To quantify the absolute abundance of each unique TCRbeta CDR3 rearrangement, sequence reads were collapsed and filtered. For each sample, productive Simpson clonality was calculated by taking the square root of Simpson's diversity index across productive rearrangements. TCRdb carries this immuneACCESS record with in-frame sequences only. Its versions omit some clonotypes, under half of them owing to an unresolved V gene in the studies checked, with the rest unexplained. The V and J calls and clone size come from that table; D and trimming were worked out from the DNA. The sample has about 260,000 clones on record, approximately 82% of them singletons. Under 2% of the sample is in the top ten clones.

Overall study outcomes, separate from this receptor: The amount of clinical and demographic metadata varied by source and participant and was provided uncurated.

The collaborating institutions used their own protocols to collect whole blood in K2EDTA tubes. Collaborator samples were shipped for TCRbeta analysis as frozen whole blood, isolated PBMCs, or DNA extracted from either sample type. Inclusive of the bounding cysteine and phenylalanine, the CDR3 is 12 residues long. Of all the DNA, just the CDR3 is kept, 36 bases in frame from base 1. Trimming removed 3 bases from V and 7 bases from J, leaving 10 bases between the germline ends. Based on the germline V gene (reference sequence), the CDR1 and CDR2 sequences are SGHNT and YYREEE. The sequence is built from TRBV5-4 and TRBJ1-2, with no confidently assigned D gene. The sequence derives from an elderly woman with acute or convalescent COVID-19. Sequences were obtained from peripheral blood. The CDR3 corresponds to CASSSRSVGYTF. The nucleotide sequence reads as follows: TGTGCCAGCAGCTCACGCAGCGTTGGCTACACCTTC.